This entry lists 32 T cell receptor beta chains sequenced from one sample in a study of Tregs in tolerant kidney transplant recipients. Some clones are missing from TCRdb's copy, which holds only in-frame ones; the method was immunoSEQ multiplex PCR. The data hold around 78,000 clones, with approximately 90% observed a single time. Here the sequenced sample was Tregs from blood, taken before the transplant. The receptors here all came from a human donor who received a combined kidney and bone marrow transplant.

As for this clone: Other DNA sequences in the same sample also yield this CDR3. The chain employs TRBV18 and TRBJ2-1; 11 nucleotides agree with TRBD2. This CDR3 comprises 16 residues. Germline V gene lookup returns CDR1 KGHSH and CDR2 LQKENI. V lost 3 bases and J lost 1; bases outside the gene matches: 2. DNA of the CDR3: TGTGCCAGCTCACCTACTAGCGGGAGTTCCTACAATGAGCAGTTCTTC. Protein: CASSPTSGSSYNEQFF.

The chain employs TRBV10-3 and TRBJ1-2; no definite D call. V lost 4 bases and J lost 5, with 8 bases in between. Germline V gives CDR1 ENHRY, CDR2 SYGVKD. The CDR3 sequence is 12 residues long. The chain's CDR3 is CAISGTAYGYTF. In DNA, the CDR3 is TGTGCCATCAGTGGCACAGCTTATGGCTACACCTTC.

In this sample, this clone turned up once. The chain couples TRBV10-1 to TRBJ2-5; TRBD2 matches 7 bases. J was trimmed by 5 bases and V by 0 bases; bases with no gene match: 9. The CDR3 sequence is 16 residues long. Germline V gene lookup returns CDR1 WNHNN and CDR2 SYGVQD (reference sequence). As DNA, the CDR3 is TGCGCCAGCAGTGAGTCGGGGAGGGGCGATCGGGAGACCCAGTACTTC. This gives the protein CASSESGRGDRETQYF.

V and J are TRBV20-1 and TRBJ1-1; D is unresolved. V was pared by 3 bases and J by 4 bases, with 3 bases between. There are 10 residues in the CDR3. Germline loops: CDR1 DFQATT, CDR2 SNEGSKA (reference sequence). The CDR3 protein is CSASGTEAFF. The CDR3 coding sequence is TGCAGTGCTAGTGGCACTGAAGCTTTCTTT.

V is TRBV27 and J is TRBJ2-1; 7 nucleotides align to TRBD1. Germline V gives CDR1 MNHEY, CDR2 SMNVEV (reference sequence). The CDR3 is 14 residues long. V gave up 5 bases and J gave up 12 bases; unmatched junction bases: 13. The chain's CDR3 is CASSTGDSFAGQFF. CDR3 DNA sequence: TGTGCCAGCAGTACCGGGGACAGTTTTGCTGGGCAGTTCTTC.

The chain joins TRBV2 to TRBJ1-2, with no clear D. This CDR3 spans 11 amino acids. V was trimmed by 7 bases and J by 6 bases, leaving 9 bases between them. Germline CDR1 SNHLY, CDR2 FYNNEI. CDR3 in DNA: TGTGCCAGCACAGGAGTTAATGGCTACACCTTC. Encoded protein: CASTGVNGYTF.

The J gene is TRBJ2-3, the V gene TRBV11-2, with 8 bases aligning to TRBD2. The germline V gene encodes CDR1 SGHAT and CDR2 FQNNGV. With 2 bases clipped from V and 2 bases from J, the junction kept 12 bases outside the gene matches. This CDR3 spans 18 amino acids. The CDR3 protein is CASSLPLRWTSNTDTQYF. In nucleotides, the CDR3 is TGTGCCAGCAGCTTACCCCTTAGGTGGACTAGCAACACAGATACGCAGTATTTT.

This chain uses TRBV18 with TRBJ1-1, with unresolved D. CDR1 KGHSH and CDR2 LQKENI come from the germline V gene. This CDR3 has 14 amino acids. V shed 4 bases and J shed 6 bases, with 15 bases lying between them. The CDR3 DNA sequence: TGTGCCAGCTCACTTTTAAGGAGTACCTCTGAAGCTTTCTTT. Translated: CASSLLRSTSEAFF.

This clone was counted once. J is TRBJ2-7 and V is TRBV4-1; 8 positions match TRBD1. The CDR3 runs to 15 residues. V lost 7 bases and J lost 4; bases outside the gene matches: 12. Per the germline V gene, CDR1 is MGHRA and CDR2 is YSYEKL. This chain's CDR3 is CASTLDHRGDYEQYF. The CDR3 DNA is TGCGCCAGCACCCTGGACCACAGGGGGGATTACGAGCAGTACTTC.

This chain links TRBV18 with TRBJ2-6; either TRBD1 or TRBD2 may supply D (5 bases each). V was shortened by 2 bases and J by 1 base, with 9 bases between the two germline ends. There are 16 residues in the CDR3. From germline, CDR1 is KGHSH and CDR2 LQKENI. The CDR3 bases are TGTGCCAGCTCACCAAGGGACGATTCTGGGGCCAACGTCCTGACTTTC. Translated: CASSPRDDSGANVLTF.

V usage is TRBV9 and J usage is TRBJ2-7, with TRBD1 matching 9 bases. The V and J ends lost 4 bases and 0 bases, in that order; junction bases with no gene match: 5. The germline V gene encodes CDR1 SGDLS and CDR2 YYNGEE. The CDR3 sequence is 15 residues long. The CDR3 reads CASSPRQGGSYEQYF. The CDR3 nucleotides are TGTGCCAGCAGCCCCAGACAGGGGGGCTCCTACGAGCAGTACTTC.

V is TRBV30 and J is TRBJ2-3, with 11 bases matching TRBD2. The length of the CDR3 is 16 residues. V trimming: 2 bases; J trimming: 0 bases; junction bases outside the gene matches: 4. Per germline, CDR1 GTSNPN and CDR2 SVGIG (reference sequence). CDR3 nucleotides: TGTGCCTGGAGTCGTCGGACTAGCGGGAGCACAGATACGCAGTATTTT. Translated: CAWSRRTSGSTDTQYF.

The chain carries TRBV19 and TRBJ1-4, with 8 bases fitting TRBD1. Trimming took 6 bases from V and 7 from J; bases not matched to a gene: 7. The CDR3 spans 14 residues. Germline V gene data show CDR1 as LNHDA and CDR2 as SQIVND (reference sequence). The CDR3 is CASRHTGGGEKLFF. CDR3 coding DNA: TGTGCCAGTAGACACACAGGGGGAGGTGAAAAACTGTTTTTT. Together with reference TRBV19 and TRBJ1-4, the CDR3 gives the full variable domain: DGGITQSPKYLFRKEGQNVTLSCEQNLNHDAMYWYRQDPGQGLRLIYYSQIVNDFQKGDIAEGYSVSREKKESFPLTVTSAQKNPTAFYLCASRHTGGGEKLFFGSGTQLSVL.

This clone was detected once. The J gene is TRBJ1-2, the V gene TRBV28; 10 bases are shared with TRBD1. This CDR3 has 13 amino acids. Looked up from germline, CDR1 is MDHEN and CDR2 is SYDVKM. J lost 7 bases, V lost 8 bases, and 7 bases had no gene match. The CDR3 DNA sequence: TGTGCCAGCCAACGACAGGGGGCATTTGGCTACACCTTC. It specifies CASQRQGAFGYTF.

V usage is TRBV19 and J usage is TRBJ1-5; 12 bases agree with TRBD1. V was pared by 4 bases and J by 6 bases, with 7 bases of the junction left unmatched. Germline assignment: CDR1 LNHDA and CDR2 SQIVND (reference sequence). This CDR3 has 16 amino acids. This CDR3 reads CASSNRGQGAVQPQHF. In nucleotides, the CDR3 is TGTGCCAGTAGTAATAGGGGACAGGGGGCGGTTCAGCCCCAGCATTTT. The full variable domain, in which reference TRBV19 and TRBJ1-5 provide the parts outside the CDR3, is DGGITQSPKYLFRKEGQNVTLSCEQNLNHDAMYWYRQDPGQGLRLIYYSQIVNDFQKGDIAEGYSVSREKKESFPLTVTSAQKNPTAFYLCASSNRGQGAVQPQHFGDGTRLSIL.

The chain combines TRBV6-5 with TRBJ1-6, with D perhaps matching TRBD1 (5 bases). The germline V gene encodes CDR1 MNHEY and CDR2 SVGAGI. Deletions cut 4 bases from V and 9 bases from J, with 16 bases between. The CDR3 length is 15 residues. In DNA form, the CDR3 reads TGTGCCAGCAGTTCTAAGGGGCTCAACCGTTCACCCCTCCACTTT. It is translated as CASSSKGLNRSPLHF.

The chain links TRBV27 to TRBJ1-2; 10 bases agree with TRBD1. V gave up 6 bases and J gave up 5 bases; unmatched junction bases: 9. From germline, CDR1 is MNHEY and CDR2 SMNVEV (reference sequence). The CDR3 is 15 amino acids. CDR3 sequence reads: CASRPWTGGLYGYTF. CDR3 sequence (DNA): TGTGCCAGCAGACCGTGGACAGGGGGATTGTATGGCTACACCTTC.

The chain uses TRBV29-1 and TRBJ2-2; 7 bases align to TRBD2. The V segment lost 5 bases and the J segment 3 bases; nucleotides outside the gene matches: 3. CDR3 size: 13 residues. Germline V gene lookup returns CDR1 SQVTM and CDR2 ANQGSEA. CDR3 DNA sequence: TGCAGCGTTCTGGCGGGAGACACCGGGGAGCTGTTTTTT. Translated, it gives CSVLAGDTGELFF.

In DNA, the CDR3 is TGTGCCAGCAGTTACTGGTCGAATTCCGCCGGAAACACCATATATTTT. Translated: CASSYWSNSAGNTIYF. The chain couples TRBV6-5 to TRBJ1-3; D remains unclear. There are 16 residues in the CDR3. CDR1 and CDR2 (germline): MNHEY, SVGAGI. Trimming stripped 1 base from V and 4 bases from J, with 14 bases between.

The CDR3 bases are TGTGCCAGCAGCGCCAATGCCGGAGCCTACAATGAGCAGTTCTTC. Residues: CASSANAGAYNEQFF. The chain has TRBV11-3 and TRBJ2-1; no clear D. V dropped 5 bases and J dropped 2 bases, with 13 bases sitting between them. In germline, CDR1 is SGHNT, CDR2 YENEEA. The CDR3 is 15 residues long.

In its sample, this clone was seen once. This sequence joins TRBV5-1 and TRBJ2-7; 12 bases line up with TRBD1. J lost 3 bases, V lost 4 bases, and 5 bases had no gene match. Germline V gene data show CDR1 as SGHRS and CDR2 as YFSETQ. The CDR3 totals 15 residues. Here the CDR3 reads CASSGGTGGLYEQYF. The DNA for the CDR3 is TGCGCCAGCAGCGGGGGGACAGGGGGCCTCTACGAGCAGTACTTC.

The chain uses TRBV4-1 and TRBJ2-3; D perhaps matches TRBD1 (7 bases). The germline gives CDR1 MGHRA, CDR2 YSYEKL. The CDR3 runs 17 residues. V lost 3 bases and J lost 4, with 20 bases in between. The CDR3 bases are TGCGCCAGCAGCCAGCTCCGGGGCGTCAGGGGGGCAGATACGCAGTATTTT. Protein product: CASSQLRGVRGADTQYF.

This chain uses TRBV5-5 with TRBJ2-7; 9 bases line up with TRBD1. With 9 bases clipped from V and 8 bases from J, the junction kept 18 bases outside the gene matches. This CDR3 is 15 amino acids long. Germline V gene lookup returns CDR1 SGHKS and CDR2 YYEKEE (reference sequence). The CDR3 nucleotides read TGTGCCACCTCATCCCCGGGACAGGGAATTTGGAAGCAGTACTTC. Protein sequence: CATSSPGQGIWKQYF.

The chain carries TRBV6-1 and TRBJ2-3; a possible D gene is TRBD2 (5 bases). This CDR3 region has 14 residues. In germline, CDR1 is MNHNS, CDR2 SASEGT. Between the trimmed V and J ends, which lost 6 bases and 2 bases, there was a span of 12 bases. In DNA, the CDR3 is TGTGCCAGCAGCCTCGGTAGCGTCACAGATACGCAGTATTTT. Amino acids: CASSLGSVTDTQYF.

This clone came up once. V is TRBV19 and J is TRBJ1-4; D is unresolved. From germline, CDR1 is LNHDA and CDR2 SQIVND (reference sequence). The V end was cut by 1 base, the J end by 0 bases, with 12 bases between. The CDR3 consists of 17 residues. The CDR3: CASSIARGRATNEKLFF. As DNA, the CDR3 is TGTGCCAGTAGTATAGCCCGGGGAAGGGCAACTAATGAAAAACTGTTTTTT. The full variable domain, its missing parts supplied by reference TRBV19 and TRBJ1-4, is DGGITQSPKYLFRKEGQNVTLSCEQNLNHDAMYWYRQDPGQGLRLIYYSQIVNDFQKGDIAEGYSVSREKKESFPLTVTSAQKNPTAFYLCASSIARGRATNEKLFFGSGTQLSVL.

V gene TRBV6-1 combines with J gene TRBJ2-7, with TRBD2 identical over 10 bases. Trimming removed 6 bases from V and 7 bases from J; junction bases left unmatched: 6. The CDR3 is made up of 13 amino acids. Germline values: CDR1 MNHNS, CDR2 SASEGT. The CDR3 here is CASRLAGIFEQYF. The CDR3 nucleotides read TGTGCCAGCAGACTAGCGGGGATCTTTGAGCAGTACTTC.

CDR3 sequence reads: CASSRGGGTGELFF. DNA for the CDR3: TGTGCCAGCTCAAGAGGAGGAGGTACCGGGGAGCTGTTTTTT. The V call is TRBV18, the J call TRBJ2-2; D may be TRBD2 (5 bases). CDR1 KGHSH and CDR2 LQKENI come from the germline V gene. The CDR3 runs 14 residues. Between the trimmed V and J ends, which lost 5 bases and 5 bases, there was a span of 12 bases.

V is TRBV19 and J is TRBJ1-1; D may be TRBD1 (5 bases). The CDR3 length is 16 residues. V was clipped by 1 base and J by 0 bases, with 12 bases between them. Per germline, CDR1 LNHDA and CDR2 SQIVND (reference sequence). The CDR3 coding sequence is TGTGCCAGTAGTATAGCCCTGACAGCGTTGAACACTGAAGCTTTCTTT. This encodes CASSIALTALNTEAFF. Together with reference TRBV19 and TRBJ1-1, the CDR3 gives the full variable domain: DGGITQSPKYLFRKEGQNVTLSCEQNLNHDAMYWYRQDPGQGLRLIYYSQIVNDFQKGDIAEGYSVSREKKESFPLTVTSAQKNPTAFYLCASSIALTALNTEAFFGQGTRLTVV.

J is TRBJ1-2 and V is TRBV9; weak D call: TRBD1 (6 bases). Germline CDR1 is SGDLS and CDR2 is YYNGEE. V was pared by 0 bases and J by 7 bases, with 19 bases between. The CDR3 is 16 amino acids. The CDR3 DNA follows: TGTGCCAGCAGCGTAGATTTTACGGGACAACCAGGTGGCTACACCTTC. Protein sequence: CASSVDFTGQPGGYTF.

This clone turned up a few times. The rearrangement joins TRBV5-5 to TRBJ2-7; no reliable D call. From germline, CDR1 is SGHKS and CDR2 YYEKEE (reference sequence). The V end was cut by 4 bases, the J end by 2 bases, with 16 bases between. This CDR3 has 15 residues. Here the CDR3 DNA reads TGTGCCAGCAGCACGGACGCCCGAGGAACCTACGAGCAGTACTTC. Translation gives CASSTDARGTYEQYF.

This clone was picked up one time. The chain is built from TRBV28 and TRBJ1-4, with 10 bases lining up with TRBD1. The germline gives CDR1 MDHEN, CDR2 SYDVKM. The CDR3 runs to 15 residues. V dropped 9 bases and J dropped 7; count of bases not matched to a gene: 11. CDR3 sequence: CASGGPGQGSEKLFF. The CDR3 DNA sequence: TGTGCCAGTGGCGGTCCGGGACAGGGGTCTGAAAAACTGTTTTTT.

The chain's CDR3 is CASSQGLAGGPVEQFF. The CDR3 DNA reads TGTGCCAGCAGCCAAGGTCTAGCGGGAGGGCCGGTTGAGCAGTTCTTC. J is TRBJ2-1 and V is TRBV4-2, with 12 bases fitting TRBD2. The length of the CDR3 is 16 residues. From germline, CDR1 is LGHNA and CDR2 YNFKEQ. The junction had 7 bases not matched to a gene; V was cut back by 1 base and J by 9 bases.